Detailed here is one T cell receptor (beta chain). Its antigen is currently unknown. The 5'RACE template-switching step produced TCR cDNA and added a universal primer site and UMIs. TCRdb analysed the 5' RACE reads with MiXCR anew, one entry per CDR3 protein. This sample has some 500,000 distinct CDR3 sequences, with roughly 13% found just once. This sample is drawn from a study of T cells after yellow fever vaccination. Study observations and caveats: Some clonotypes, a small share, were shared between CD4 and CD8 compartments. When the response was secondary, it was weaker but reached its peak faster, day 5 versus 15. Post-booster repertoires again held most primary-vaccination clones (about 96% CD4, 75% to 90% CD8).

The receptor's source is a man younger than 45 who received the YFV17D yellow fever vaccine. This sample comprised PBMCs, obtained on the day of the yellow fever booster vaccination.

The CDR3: CASRELAGVNEQFF. CDR3 DNA sequence: TGTGCCAGCAGAGAACTAGCGGGAGTCAATGAGCAGTTCTTC. The chain recombines TRBV25-1 with TRBJ2-1; 11 bases match TRBD2. The germline V gene encodes CDR1 MGHDK and CDR2 SYGVNS. The CDR3 is 14 amino acids. Losses at the gene ends were 6 bases for V and 6 bases for J; bases not matched to a gene: 4.